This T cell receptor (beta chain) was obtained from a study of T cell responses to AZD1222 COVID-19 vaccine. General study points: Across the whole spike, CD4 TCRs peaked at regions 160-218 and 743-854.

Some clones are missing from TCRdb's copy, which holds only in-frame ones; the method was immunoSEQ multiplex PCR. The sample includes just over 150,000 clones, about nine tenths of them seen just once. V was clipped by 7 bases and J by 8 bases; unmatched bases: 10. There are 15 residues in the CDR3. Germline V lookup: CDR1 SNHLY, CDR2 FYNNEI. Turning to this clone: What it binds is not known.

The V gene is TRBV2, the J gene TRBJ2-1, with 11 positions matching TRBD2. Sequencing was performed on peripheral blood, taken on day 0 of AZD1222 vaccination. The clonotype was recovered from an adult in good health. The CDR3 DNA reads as TGTGCCAGCACCGCCGGGACTAGCGGTGTGGATGAGCAGTTCTTC. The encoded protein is CASTAGTSGVDEQFF.